This T cell receptor (beta chain) was captured by sequencing in a study of metastatic and nonmetastatic thyroid tumors. TCRdb re-called clones from the PCR reads using MiXCR. Among 5,500 to 7,000 clones listed, over 2.5% were seen once. By sample share, this clone is medium-sized. All patients reached thyroid surgery having received no treatment beforehand. This CDR3 is 14 amino acids long. Germline loops: CDR1 MNHNS, CDR2 SASEGT. Trimming removed 5 bases from V and 0 bases from J, with 8 bases in between. Material: tumor tissue. This sequence was found in a female donor with papillary thyroid cancer or a benign thyroid nodule (not recorded which). Some clones in this sample may be carry-over from other donors' samples. The rearrangement links TRBV6-1 to TRBJ1-3; no definite D call. The CDR3 here is CASSSVSSGNTIYF. The DNA for the CDR3 is TGTGCCAGCAGTTCCGTGAGCTCTGGAAACACCATATATTTT.